A single sample is the source of the 17 T cell receptor beta chains below, sequenced in a study of cytomegalovirus exposure and HLA in healthy donors. The table came from immunoSEQ multiplex PCR; TCRdb's copy has only in-frame clones and leaves some out. This sample has fewer than 130,000 clones, with over 75% found just once. The material sequenced was PBMCs. Source of these receptors: a woman in her 30s in good health and CMV-seropositive.

This chain connects TRBV7-3 to TRBJ2-2; 7 positions match TRBD2. Germline V gene data show CDR1 as SGHTA and CDR2 as FQGTGA. The CDR3 consists of 16 residues. V shed 1 base and J 1 base; nucleotides not matched to a gene: 3. Here the CDR3 reads CASSLSPSGNTGELFF. CDR3 in DNA: TGTGCCAGCAGCTTAAGTCCTAGCGGGAACACCGGGGAGCTGTTTTTT.

V is TRBV29-1 and J is TRBJ2-2, with TRBD1 as a possible D gene (6 bases). Germline V gene lookup returns CDR1 SQVTM and CDR2 ANQGSEA. Between the trimmed V and J ends, which lost 1 base and 4 bases, there was a span of 16 bases. The CDR3 runs to 16 residues. The CDR3 DNA reads as TGCAGCGTTGAAGTTGGTGTAGTAGGGGGCACCGGGGAGCTGTTTTTT. Amino acid sequence: CSVEVGVVGGTGELFF.

This chain uses TRBV19 with TRBJ1-1, with TRBD1 as a possible D gene (5 bases). Trimming cost V 7 bases and J 6 bases, with 24 bases left between them. CDR1 is LNHDA, CDR2 SQIVND, per germline (reference sequence). The CDR3 has 16 amino acids. The CDR3 sequence is CASTRQIGARHAEAFF. CDR3 nucleotides: TGTGCCAGTACTAGACAGATTGGGGCCCGACACGCTGAAGCTTTCTTT.

This chain uses TRBV7-3 with TRBJ1-2, with 9 positions matching TRBD1. The CDR3 sequence is 15 residues long. CDR1 SGHTA and CDR2 FQGTGA come from the germline V gene. The J segment lost 7 bases and the V segment lost 5 bases, leaving 11 bases of the junction unmatched. The CDR3 here is CASSPTGGATGGYTF. The CDR3 coding sequence is TGTGCCAGCAGCCCAACAGGGGGCGCCACGGGTGGCTACACCTTC. Full variable domain (remainder filled in from reference TRBV7-3 and TRBJ1-2): GAGVSQTPSNKVTEKGKYVELRCDPISGHTALYWYRQSLGQGPEFLIYFQGTGAADDSGLPNDRFFAVRPEGSVSTLKIQRTERGDSAVYLCASSPTGGATGGYTFGSGTRLTVV.

The chain employs TRBV10-3 and TRBJ2-5; 13 bases agree with TRBD2. The germline gives CDR1 ENHRY, CDR2 SYGVKD. This CDR3 region has 15 residues. Trimming at V came to 6 bases and at J to 2 bases, leaving 3 bases not matched to a gene. The CDR3 protein is CAIRPTSGGQETQYF. CDR3 in DNA: TGTGCCATCAGGCCGACTAGCGGGGGGCAAGAGACCCAGTACTTC.

CDR3 amino acids: CACQLSNTIYF. The CDR3 bases are TGTGCCTGTCAACTATCAAACACCATATATTTT. This chain joins TRBV30 and TRBJ1-3; no clear D gene. CDR3 size: 11 residues. V was cut by 6 bases and J by 6 bases, with 9 bases left in between. CDR1 is GTSNPN, CDR2 SVGIG, per germline (reference sequence).

This chain links TRBV4-2 with TRBJ2-1; the match to TRBD2 covers 9 bases. The CDR3 spans 16 residues. In germline, CDR1 is LGHNA, CDR2 YNFKEQ. V shed 3 bases and J 5 bases; nucleotides not matched to a gene: 8. The CDR3 DNA sequence: TGTGCCAGCAGCCACTCGGGGACTAGCTACAACAATGAGCAGTTCTTC. Residues: CASSHSGTSYNNEQFF.

The chain recombines TRBV6-1 with TRBJ2-2, with unresolved D. Germline CDR1 MNHNS, CDR2 SASEGT. Deletions cut 2 bases from V and 6 bases from J, with 10 bases between. The CDR3 extends over 14 amino acids. The CDR3 protein is CASSEIDSAGELFF. The CDR3 coding sequence is TGTGCCAGCAGTGAAATCGATTCGGCCGGGGAGCTGTTTTTT.

The chain joins TRBV13 to TRBJ2-1; tentatively, D is TRBD1 (6 bases). Trimming shortened V by 0 bases and J by 3 bases, and 12 bases separated the two germline ends. The CDR3 spans 16 residues. Germline V lookup: CDR1 PRHDT, CDR2 FYEKMQ (reference sequence). CDR3 region: CASSLGRDNNYNEQFF. Written as DNA, the CDR3 is TGTGCCAGCAGCTTAGGCCGGGACAACAACTACAATGAGCAGTTCTTC.

The chain combines TRBV19 with TRBJ2-7; possibly TRBD2 for D (6 bases). Per the germline V gene, CDR1 is LNHDA and CDR2 is SQIVND (reference sequence). The V gene lost 4 bases and the J gene lost 3 bases, with 10 bases spanning the gap. CDR3 length equals 13 residues. CDR3 nucleotide sequence: TGTGCCAGTAGTAATCTCGGGGGCTACGAGCAGTACTTC. Translated: CASSNLGGYEQYF.

The chain has TRBV6-6 and TRBJ2-7, with 12 nucleotides matching TRBD2. CDR1 and CDR2 (germline): MNHNY, SVGAGI (reference sequence). The V and J ends lost 6 bases and 0 bases, in that order; junction bases with no gene match: 6. The CDR3 runs to 16 residues. The CDR3: CASRDPSGGVSYEQYF. CDR3 nucleotide sequence: TGTGCCAGCAGAGATCCTAGCGGGGGGGTCTCCTACGAGCAGTACTTC.

The chain combines TRBV19 with TRBJ1-1; TRBD1 agrees at 8 bases. Germline V gives CDR1 LNHDA, CDR2 SQIVND (reference sequence). There are 12 residues in the CDR3. V trimming: 8 bases; J trimming: 1 base; junction bases outside the gene matches: 0. CDR3 region: CASGTGNTEAFF. In DNA form, the CDR3 reads TGTGCCAGTGGGACAGGGAACACTGAAGCTTTCTTT.

The chain carries TRBV27 and TRBJ2-7, with TRBD2 identical over 9 bases. From germline, CDR1 is MNHEY and CDR2 SMNVEV (reference sequence). Losses at the gene ends were 5 bases for V and 5 bases for J; bases not matched to a gene: 7. The CDR3 runs 14 residues. This chain's CDR3 is CASSLSGRMDEQYF. DNA of the CDR3: TGTGCCAGCAGTCTTAGCGGGAGAATGGACGAGCAGTACTTC.

CDR3 loop: CASSSYTDTQYF. The CDR3 bases are TGTGCCAGCAGTTCTTATACAGATACGCAGTATTTT. The genes are TRBV2 and TRBJ2-3; D not certain. Germline assignment: CDR1 SNHLY and CDR2 FYNNEI. The ends were cut back, 5 bases at V and 3 bases at J, with 6 bases in the middle. There are 12 residues in the CDR3.

The chain couples TRBV11-3 to TRBJ1-4; D ambiguous. The CDR3 extends over 14 amino acids. Trimming removed 0 bases at V and 8 bases at J, with 10 bases between. CDR1 and CDR2 (germline): SGHNT, YENEEA. The CDR3 reads CASSLDRNQEKLFF. CDR3 coding DNA: TGTGCCAGCAGCTTAGACAGGAATCAGGAAAAACTGTTTTTT.

V usage is TRBV27 and J usage is TRBJ2-1; D not certain. CDR1 and CDR2 (germline): MNHEY, SMNVEV (reference sequence). Trimming took 5 bases from V and 0 from J, leaving 14 bases between them. The CDR3 sequence is 16 residues long. CDR3 region: CASSPSQLVSYNEQFF. The DNA of the CDR3 is TGTGCCAGCAGTCCCTCACAGCTTGTCTCCTACAATGAGCAGTTCTTC.

The CDR3: CASSKTLGTQYF. The CDR3, as DNA: TGTGCCAGCAGTAAAACTCTAGGGACCCAGTACTTC. The chain has TRBV2 and TRBJ2-5; D uncertain. The V end lost 5 bases, the J end lost 7 bases, and 11 bases lay between the germline ends. This CDR3 comprises 12 residues. The germline gives CDR1 SNHLY, CDR2 FYNNEI.